This T cell receptor beta chain was sequenced for a study of T cells in Graves' hyperthyroidism and ophthalmopathy. RNA transcripts gave rise to amplified TCR beta CDR3 regions. The primer set for the first-round RT-PCR of the TCR CDR3 was HTBI. Using its own MiXCR run on the multiplex PCR reads, TCRdb lists one record per CDR3 protein. The sample contains 600,000 to 900,000 distinct CDR3 sequences, about 15% of which appear only once. Germline lookup yields CDR1 MNHEY and CDR2 SMNVEV (reference sequence). V lost 4 bases to trimming and J lost 8 bases, with 12 bases between them. This CDR3 region has 13 residues.

This chain links TRBV27 with TRBJ2-4, with D maybe TRBD1 (5 bases). Sequencing used blood. The receptor's source is a man aged 18 to 35 with Graves' hyperthyroidism. The CDR3 is CASSSGIGDIQYF. CDR3 DNA sequence: TGTGCCAGCAGTTCAGGGATTGGGGACATTCAGTACTTC.